Below, 3 T cell receptor beta chains from the same sample are listed, as sequenced in a study of spatial heterogeneity in lung cancer. Findings and limits, study-wide: Tracking of tumor mutation counts was seen in expanded intratumoral alpha and beta TCR counts.

The time point was: sample taken at primary tumor resection. For these TCRs, the target antigens are not known. TCRdb re-called the 5' RACE reads through MiXCR, storing one row per CDR3 protein. The top ten clones hold about 25% of a sample with about 27,000 distinct CDR3 sequences, less than 9% of them seen once. Sequencing used lung tumor tissue, obtained at surgery. The receptors stem from a male donor with early-stage non-small cell lung cancer.

Only a few counts were recorded for this clonotype. The rearrangement joins TRBV18 to TRBJ1-5; D call uncertain. Deletions cut 6 bases from V and 6 bases from J, with 15 bases between. Germline V CDR1 and CDR2: KGHSH, LQKENI. The CDR3 length is 14 residues. Here the CDR3 reads CASSPSGHLQPQHF. The CDR3, as DNA: TGTGCCAGCTCCCCTAGCGGGCACCTTCAGCCCCAGCATTTT.

In this sample, this clonotype turned up many times. J is TRBJ2-2 and V is TRBV28, with D possibly matching TRBD2 (5 bases). CDR3 size: 15 residues. Trimming stripped 7 bases from V and 1 base from J, with 13 bases between. CDR1 MDHEN and CDR2 SYDVKM come from the germline V gene. The CDR3 region has the DNA TGTGCCAGCACCCCCGGGGTGGGGAACACCGGGGAGCTGTTTTTT. Protein product: CASTPGVGNTGELFF.

This clonotype was seen only a few times. The rearrangement uses TRBV7-2 and TRBJ2-5, with a weak D call TRBD2 (7 bases). The CDR3 runs to 15 residues. Between the trimmed V and J ends, which lost 5 bases and 1 base, there was a span of 14 bases. CDR1 is SGHTA, CDR2 FQGNSA, per germline. The CDR3: CASSLGGGGQETQYF. The CDR3 nucleotides read TGTGCCAGCAGCCTCGGGGGCGGGGGCCAAGAGACCCAGTACTTC.